A single TCR beta chain is shown here with its context. The V and J ends lost 5 bases and 0 bases respectively, with 15 bases between them. Germline loops: CDR1 SGHRS, CDR2 YFSETQ. The CDR3 is made up of 15 amino acids. The data belong to a study of blood T cells in healthy people across ages. A second PCR, run for about 7 to 11 cycles, used a sample-barcoded 5' primer plus a J-beta primer mix. One entry per CDR3 protein, called by TCRdb with MiXCR from the 5' RACE reads. The sample contains approximately 1,000,000 distinct CDR3 sequences, 35% to 50% of which appear only once. The donors, healthy Caucasians from Russia, were aged roughly 6 to 100. Isolated per sample were at least 7 million PBMCs.

The material sequenced was blood. The chain has TRBV5-1 and TRBJ2-7; D unresolved. The TCR sequence derives from a woman aged 60 to 75 in good health. Written as DNA, the CDR3 is TGCGCCAGCAGTTGGGGTTCCCAAGGCTCCTACGAGCAGTACTTC. It translates to CASSWGSQGSYEQYF. Full variable domain (outside the CDR3, taken from reference TRBV5-1 and TRBJ2-7): KAGVTQTPRYLIKTRGQQVTLSCSPISGHRSVSWYQQTPGQGLQFLFEYFSETQRNKGNFPGRFSGRQFSNSRSEMNVSTLELGDSALYLCASSWGSQGSYEQYFGPGTRLTVT.